This entry features one T cell receptor beta chain sequence. Trimming took 3 bases from V and 1 from J; bases not matched to a gene: 5. Germline V CDR1 and CDR2: LGHDT, YNNKEL (reference sequence). The CDR3 is made up of 15 amino acids. The sample belongs to a study of blood T cell repertoires in COVID-19. The data were produced by immunoSEQ multiplex PCR, yet TCRdb's version contains in-frame clones alone and is incomplete. The sample yields under 250,000 clones, about 82% seen once. The receptor was derived from a woman aged 45-59 years with acute COVID-19. J is TRBJ1-1 and V is TRBV3-1 (or the pseudogene TRBV3-2), with 7 bases fitting TRBD1. The sequencing sample was made of PBMCs or T cells enriched from blood (not recorded which). DNA for the CDR3: TGTGCCAGCAGCCACGAGGACAGGAAGAACACTGAAGCTTTCTTT. Its translation is CASSHEDRKNTEAFF.